The clone carrying this TCR beta chain was seen a few times. Its matching antigen is unknown. The data belong to a study of cytomegalovirus exposure and HLA in healthy donors. Study summary: Earlier, approximately 180 million T cells were analyzed, and fewer than 120 million unique TCR beta sequences were found among them. Study outcomes and limitations: Later on, a genetic analysis was performed. It linked a missense variant in DCLRE1C with V- and J-gene trimming of TCR beta.

60 Vbeta and 13 Jbeta primers were used in PCR. Assay used: immunoSEQ multiplex PCR; TCRdb lists only in-frame clones, some missing. The data show some 150,000 clones, 65% to 75% seen once. From germline, CDR1 is MNHNS and CDR2 SASEGT. V gave up 4 bases and J gave up 7 bases; unmatched junction bases: 7. This CDR3 is 15 amino acids long. This sequence joins TRBV6-1 and TRBJ1-2; 12 bases align to TRBD1. The sample consisted of PBMCs. The sequence was collected from a man between 18 and 29 years old in good health and CMV-seronegative. The CDR3 coding sequence is TGTGCCAGCAGTGGCCCAGGGACAGGGGGCCGTGGCTACACCTTC. Its translation is CASSGPGTGGRGYTF.